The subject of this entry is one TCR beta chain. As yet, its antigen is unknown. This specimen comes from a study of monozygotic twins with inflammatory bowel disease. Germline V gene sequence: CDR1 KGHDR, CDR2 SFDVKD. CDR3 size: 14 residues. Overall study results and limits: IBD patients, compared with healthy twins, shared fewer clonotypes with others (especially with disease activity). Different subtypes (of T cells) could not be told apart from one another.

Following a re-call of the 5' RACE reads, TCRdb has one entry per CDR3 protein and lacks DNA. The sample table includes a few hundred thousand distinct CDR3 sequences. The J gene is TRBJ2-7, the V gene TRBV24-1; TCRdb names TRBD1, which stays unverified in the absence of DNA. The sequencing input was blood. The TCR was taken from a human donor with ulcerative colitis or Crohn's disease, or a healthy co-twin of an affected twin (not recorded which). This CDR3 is CATSDRDRGGEQYF.